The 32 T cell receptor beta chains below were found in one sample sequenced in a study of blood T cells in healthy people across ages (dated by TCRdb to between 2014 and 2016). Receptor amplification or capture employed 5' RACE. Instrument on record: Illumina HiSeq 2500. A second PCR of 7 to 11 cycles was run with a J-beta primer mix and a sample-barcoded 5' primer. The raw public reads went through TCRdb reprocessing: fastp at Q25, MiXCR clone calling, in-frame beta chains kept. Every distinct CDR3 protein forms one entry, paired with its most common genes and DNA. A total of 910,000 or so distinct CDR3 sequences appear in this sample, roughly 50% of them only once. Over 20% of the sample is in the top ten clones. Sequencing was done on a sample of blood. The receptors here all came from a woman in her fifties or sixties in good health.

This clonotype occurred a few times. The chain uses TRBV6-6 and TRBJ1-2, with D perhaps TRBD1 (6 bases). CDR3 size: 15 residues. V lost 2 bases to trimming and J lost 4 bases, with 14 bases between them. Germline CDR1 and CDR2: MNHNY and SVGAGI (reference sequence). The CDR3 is CASSYSTQDSYGYTF. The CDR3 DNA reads TGTGCCAGCAGTTACAGCACCCAGGACAGCTATGGCTACACCTTC.

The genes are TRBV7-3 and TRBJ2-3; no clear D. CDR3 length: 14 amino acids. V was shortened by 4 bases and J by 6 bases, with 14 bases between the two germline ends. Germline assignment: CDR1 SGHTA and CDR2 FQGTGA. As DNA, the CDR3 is TGTGCCAGCAGCTCGCCGCCCCATCAGGATACGCAGTATTTT. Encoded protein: CASSSPPHQDTQYF.

The CDR3 region is CASSLGASAKNIQYF. CDR3 DNA sequence: TGCGCCAGCAGCTTGGGTGCCTCAGCCAAAAACATTCAGTACTTC. The rearrangement joins TRBV5-1 to TRBJ2-4; no reliable D call. The CDR3 loop spans 15 amino acids. Germline loops: CDR1 SGHRS, CDR2 YFSETQ. Trimming cost V 0 bases and J 0 bases, with 7 bases left between them.

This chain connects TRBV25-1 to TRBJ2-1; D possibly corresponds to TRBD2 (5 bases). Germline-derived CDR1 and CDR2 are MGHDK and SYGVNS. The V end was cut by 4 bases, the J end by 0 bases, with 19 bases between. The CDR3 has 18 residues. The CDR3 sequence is CASSAELGALGSYNEQFF. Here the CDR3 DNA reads TGTGCCAGCAGTGCGGAACTAGGCGCTTTAGGCTCCTACAATGAGCAGTTCTTC.

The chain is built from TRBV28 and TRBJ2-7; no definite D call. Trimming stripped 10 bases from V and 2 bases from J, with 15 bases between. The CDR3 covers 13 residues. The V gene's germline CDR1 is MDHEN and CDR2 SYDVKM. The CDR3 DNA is TGTGCCACCCTGGCTATCAGCCCCTACGAGCAGTACTTC. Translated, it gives CATLAISPYEQYF.

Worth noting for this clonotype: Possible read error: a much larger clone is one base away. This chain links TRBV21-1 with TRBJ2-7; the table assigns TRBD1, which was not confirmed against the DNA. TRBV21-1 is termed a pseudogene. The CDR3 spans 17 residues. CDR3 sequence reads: CACSKIYESGLSYEQYF. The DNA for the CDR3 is TGTGCCTGCAGCAAAATTTATGAATCAGGGCTCTCCTACGAGCAGTACTTC.

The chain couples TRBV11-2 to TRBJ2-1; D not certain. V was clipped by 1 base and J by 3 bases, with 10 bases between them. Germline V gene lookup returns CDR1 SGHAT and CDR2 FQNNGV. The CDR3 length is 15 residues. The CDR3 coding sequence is TGTGCCAGCAGCTTAGGGCCGGGTATCTACAATGAGCAGTTCTTC. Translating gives CASSLGPGIYNEQFF.

DNA for the CDR3: TGTGCCAGCAGTGCACGAAGAGTTAATTCACCCCTCCACTTT. Its translation: CASSARRVNSPLHF. This chain connects TRBV6-2 or TRBV6-3 to TRBJ1-6; D is ambiguous. V gave up 5 bases and J gave up 6 bases, with 11 bases separating them. Germline lookup yields CDR1 MNHEY and CDR2 SVGEGT. CDR3 length: 14 amino acids.

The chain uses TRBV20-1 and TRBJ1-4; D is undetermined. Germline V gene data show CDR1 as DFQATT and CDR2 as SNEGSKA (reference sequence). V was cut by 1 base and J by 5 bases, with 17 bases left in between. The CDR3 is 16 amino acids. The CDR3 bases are TGCAGTGCTAGAGGAGTAAGGGTTGGCAGAAATGAAAAACTGTTTTTT. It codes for CSARGVRVGRNEKLFF.

In DNA, the CDR3 is TGTGCCAGCAGTTTCCTAGCGGGAGGACCTCAGCAGTTCTTC. Translation: CASSFLAGGPQQFF. V usage is TRBV6-2 or TRBV6-3 and J usage is TRBJ2-1, with 11 bases aligning to TRBD2. The V segment lost 4 bases and the J segment 11 bases; nucleotides outside the gene matches: 7. The CDR3 has 14 amino acids. Germline V gene data show CDR1 as MNHEY and CDR2 as SVGEGT.

CDR3 bases: TGTGCCAGCAGCCAAGAGGTGAATGAGCAGTTCTTC. Its translation is CASSQEVNEQFF. This rearrangement joins TRBV14 to TRBJ2-1, with D unresolved. Germline CDR1 is SGHDN and CDR2 is FVKESK. This CDR3 is built from 12 residues. Deletions cut 0 bases from V and 7 bases from J, with 4 bases between.

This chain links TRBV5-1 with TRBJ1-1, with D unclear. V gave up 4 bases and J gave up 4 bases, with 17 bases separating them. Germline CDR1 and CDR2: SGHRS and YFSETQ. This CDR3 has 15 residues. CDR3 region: CASSVLSGEATEAFF. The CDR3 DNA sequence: TGCGCCAGCAGCGTCCTTAGTGGCGAAGCCACTGAAGCTTTCTTT.

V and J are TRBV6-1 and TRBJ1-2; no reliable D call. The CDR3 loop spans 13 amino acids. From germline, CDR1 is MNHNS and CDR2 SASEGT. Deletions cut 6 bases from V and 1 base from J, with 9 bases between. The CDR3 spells CASSDSFNYGYTF. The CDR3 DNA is TGTGCCAGCAGCGATTCTTTTAACTATGGCTACACCTTC.

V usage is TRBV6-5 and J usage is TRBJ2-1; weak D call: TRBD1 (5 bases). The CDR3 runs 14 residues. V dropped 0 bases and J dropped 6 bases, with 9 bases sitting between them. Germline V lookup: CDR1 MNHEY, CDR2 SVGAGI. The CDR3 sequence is CASSYSPGRNEQFF. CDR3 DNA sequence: TGTGCCAGCAGTTACTCCCCAGGGCGCAATGAGCAGTTCTTC.

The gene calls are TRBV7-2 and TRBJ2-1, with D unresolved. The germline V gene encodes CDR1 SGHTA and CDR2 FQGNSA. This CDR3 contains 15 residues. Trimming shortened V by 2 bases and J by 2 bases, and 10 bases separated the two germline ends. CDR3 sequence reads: CASSLTSNPYNEQFF. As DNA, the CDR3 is TGTGCCAGCAGCTTAACCTCAAACCCCTACAATGAGCAGTTCTTC.

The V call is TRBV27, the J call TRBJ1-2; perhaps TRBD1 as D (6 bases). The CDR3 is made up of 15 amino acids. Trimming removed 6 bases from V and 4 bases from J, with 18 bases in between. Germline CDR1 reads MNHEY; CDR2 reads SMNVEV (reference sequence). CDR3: CASRLAGVGSYGYTF. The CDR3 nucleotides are TGTGCCAGCAGGCTGGCAGGGGTGGGAAGCTATGGCTACACCTTC.

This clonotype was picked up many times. The CDR3 DNA sequence: TGTGCCAGCAGTTTAGTTGCAGGGGGTTCAGAGACCCAGTACTTC. It specifies CASSLVAGGSETQYF. The chain couples TRBV12-3 or TRBV12-4 to TRBJ2-5; TRBD1 matches at 7 bases. V was pared by 1 base and J by 4 bases, with 6 bases of the junction left unmatched. CDR3 size: 15 residues.

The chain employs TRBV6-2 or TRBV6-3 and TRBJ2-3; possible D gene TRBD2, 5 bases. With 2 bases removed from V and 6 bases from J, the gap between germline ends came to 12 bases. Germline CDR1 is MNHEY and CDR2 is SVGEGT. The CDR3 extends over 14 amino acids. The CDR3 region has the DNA TGTGCCAGCAGTTACGGTGTGGCTAGCGATACGCAGTATTTT. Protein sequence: CASSYGVASDTQYF.

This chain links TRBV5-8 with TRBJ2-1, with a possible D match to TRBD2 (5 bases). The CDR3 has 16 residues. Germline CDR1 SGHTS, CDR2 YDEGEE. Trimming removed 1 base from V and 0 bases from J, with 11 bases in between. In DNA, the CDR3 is TGTGCCAGCAGCTTGTACTTGGAGGCCTCCTACAATGAGCAGTTCTTC. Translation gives CASSLYLEASYNEQFF.

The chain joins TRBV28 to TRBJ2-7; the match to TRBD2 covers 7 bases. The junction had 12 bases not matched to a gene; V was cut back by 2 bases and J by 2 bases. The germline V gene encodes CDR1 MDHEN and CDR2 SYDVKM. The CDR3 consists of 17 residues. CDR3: CASSLIGVGEGTYEQYF. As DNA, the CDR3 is TGTGCCAGCAGTTTAATCGGCGTAGGGGAGGGCACCTACGAGCAGTACTTC.

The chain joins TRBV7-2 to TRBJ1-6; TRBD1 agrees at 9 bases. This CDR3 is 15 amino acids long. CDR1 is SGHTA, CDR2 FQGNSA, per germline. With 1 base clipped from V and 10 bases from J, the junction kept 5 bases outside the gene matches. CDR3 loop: CASSLGGQGGSPLHF. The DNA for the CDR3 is TGTGCCAGCAGCTTAGGGGGACAGGGTGGCTCACCCCTCCACTTT.

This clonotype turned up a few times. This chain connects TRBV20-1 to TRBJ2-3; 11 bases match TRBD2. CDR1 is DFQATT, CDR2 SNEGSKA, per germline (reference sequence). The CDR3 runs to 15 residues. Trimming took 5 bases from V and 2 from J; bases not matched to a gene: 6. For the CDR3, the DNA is TGCAGTGCTGATGGACTAGCGGGTCTCACAGATACGCAGTATTTT. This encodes CSADGLAGLTDTQYF.

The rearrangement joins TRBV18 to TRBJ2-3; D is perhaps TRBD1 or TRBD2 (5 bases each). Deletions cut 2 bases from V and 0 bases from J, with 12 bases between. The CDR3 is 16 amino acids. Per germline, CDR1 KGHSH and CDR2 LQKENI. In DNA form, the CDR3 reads TGTGCCAGCTCACCAGGGACCCAGACTAGCACAGATACGCAGTATTTT. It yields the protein CASSPGTQTSTDTQYF.

Here the CDR3 DNA reads TGCGCCAGCAGCTTGGGCGCCGCCTTTGGAGAGCAGTTCTTC. Translating it yields CASSLGAAFGEQFF. The V call is TRBV5-1, the J call TRBJ2-1; the D is unclear. The V and J ends lost 0 bases and 10 bases respectively, with 14 bases between them. Germline V lookup: CDR1 SGHRS, CDR2 YFSETQ. There are 14 residues in the CDR3.

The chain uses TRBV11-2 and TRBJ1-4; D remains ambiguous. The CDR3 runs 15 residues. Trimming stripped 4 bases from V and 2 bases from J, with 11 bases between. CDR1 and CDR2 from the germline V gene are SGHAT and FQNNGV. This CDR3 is CASSSFGVTNEKLFF. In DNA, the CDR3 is TGTGCCAGCAGCTCGTTTGGGGTGACTAATGAAAAACTGTTTTTT.

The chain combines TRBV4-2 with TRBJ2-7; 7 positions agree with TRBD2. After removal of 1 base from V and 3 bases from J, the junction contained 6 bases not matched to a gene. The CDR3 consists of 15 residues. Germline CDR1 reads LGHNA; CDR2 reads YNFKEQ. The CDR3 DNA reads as TGTGCCAGCAGCCAAGTGGGAGGGCCCTTCTACGAGCAGTACTTC. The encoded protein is CASSQVGGPFYEQYF.

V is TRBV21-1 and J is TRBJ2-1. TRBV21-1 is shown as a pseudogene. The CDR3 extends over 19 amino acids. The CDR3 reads CASSIWLDTGKAYYNEQFF. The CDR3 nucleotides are TGTGCCAGCAGCATTTGGCTCGATACCGGAAAAGCCTACTACAATGAGCAGTTCTTC.

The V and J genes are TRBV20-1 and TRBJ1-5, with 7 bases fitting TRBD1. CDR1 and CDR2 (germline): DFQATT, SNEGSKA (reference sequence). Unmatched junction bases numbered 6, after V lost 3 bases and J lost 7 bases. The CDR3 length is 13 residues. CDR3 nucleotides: TGCAGTGCTAGGAGGGGGCCGAGCCAGCCCCAGCATTTT. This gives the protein CSARRGPSQPQHF.

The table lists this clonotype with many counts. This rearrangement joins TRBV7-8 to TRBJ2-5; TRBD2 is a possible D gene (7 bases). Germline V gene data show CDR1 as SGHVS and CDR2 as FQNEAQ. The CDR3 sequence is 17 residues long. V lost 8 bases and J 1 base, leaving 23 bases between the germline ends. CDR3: CASANGGQTTLQETQYF. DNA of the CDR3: TGTGCCAGCGCCAACGGGGGGCAGACTACCCTCCAAGAGACCCAGTACTTC.

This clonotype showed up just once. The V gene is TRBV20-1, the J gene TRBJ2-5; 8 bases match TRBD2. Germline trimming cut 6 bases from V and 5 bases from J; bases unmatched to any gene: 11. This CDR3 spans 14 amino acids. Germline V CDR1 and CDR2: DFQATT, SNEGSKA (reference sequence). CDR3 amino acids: CSASQLAVRETQYF. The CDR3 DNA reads TGCAGTGCATCTCAACTAGCGGTGAGGGAGACCCAGTACTTC.

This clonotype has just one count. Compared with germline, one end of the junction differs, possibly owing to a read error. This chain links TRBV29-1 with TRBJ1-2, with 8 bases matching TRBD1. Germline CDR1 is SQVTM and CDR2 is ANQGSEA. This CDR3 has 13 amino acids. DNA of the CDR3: TGCAGCGCCTGGGGCAGGGGGCTCACTGGCCACACCTTC. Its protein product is CSAWGRGLTGHTF.

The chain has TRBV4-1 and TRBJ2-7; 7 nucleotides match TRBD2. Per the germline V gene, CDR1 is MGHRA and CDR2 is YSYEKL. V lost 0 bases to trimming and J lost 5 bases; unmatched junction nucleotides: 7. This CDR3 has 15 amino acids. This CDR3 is CASSQDPGLPHEQYF. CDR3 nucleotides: TGCGCCAGCAGCCAAGACCCGGGACTACCACACGAGCAGTACTTC.